This is a list of T cell receptor beta chains from one sample in a study of CD8+ T cells in alopecia areata. Sequencing used immunoSEQ multiplex PCR; TCRdb keeps in-frame clones, though not all of them. The sample has 150,000 to 180,000 clones, 45% to 55% seen once. The material was CD8+ T cells sorted from blood, obtained at week 0. The receptors stem from a human donor with alopecia areata. Each CDR3 is given without its conserved first and last residue. A D gene is named only where the DNA matches it firmly.

D gene	V gene	J gene	CDR3 length	CDR3 protein
NA	TRBV5-6	TRBJ2-7	10	ASERVGYEQY
TRBD1	TRBV10-3	TRBJ1-1	12	AIRDDRDRAEAF
TRBD1	TRBV28	TRBJ2-7	11	ASSWQGASEQY
TRBD2	TRBV14	TRBJ2-5	17	ASSQFGLGRLAVQETQY
NA	TRBV19	TRBJ1-1	9	ASATGAEAF
NA	TRBV5-1	TRBJ2-2	12	ASSWTDNTGELF
TRBD1	TRBV19	TRBJ2-1	13	ASSVDRGLYNEQF
NA	TRBV29-1	TRBJ2-7	14	SVEEEGRESSYEQY
TRBD2	TRBV27	TRBJ2-3	16	ASSPRVAGGPSTDTQY
NA	TRBV30	TRBJ1-1	9	AWSLGPEAF
TRBD2	TRBV15	TRBJ2-1	12	ATSTGLAGNEQF
TRBD1	TRBV7-2	TRBJ1-1	15	ASSPSGDRGRLVEAF
TRBD1	TRBV29-1	TRBJ1-1	8	SVTQGEAF
NA	TRBV29-1	TRBJ2-3	16	SVAGDLRKGHSTDTQY
NA	TRBV29-1	TRBJ2-1	10	SVEVVLDEQF
TRBD2	TRBV6-4	TRBJ2-1	14	ASSDPLAGGNNEQF
NA	TRBV19	TRBJ1-5	14	ASSTSVGGGNQPQH
NA	TRBV27	TRBJ1-1	12	ASSITPGRTEAF
NA	TRBV13	TRBJ2-7	12	ASSVWIHRDEQY
TRBD1	TRBV29-1	TRBJ1-2	11	SGYRGEGYGYT
TRBD1	TRBV5-1	TRBJ1-2	17	ASSQAPGDRGPLNYGYT
NA	TRBV29-1	NA	12	SVAGGVLGYEQY
NA	TRBV30	TRBJ2-3	11	AWWAKRSDTQY
NA	TRBV11-2	TRBJ2-1	10	ASSSTNNEQF
TRBD2	TRBV19	TRBJ2-4	14	ASSISGEGAKNIQY
NA	TRBV12-5	TRBJ1-5	10	ASGLVGQPQH
NA	TRBV11-2	TRBJ2-7	11	ASAVKTIYEQY
NA	TRBV12-5	TRBJ2-5	10	ASGLVRETQY
NA	TRBV9	TRBJ1-1	12	ASSVVQGDTEAF
NA	TRBV5-6	TRBJ2-7	11	ASSSDLSYEQY
NA	TRBV5-4	TRBJ2-1	9	ASSTGNEQF
NA	TRBV27	TRBJ2-7	12	ASQVRQSSYEQY
NA	TRBV2	TRBJ1-1	14	ASSEVAGAEWTEAF
TRBD1	TRBV7-9	TRBJ1-1	11	ANGQGIGTEAF
TRBD1	TRBV27	TRBJ1-4	14	ASVGTGPGGNEKLF
TRBD1	TRBV14	TRBJ1-1	15	ASSPGQGLFRDTEAF
TRBD2	TRBV29-1	TRBJ2-1	10	SVETGGIEQF
NA	TRBV29-1	TRBJ2-7	10	SARGGEYEQY
NA	TRBV5-1	TRBJ2-3	10	ASSSSSDTQY